A single sample is the source of the 28 T cell receptor beta chains below, sequenced in a study of regulatory T cells listed by TCRdb under 2018. Libraries came from the immunoSEQ multiplex PCR assay. The multiplex PCR used 52 forward TRBV primers and 13 reverse TRBJ primers, with assay-based and computational corrections for amplification bias. TCRdb took over this immuneACCESS table, retaining in-frame rearrangements with V and J assigned. Such tables are incomplete; in checked studies, under half of the missing clones stem from an unresolved V gene, and the remainder is unexplained. Within this sample are tens of thousands of clones, with approximately 93% of them counted one time only. Of the sample, 3% to 4.5% is held by the ten largest clones. The sample comprised CD8+ T cells sorted from blood. These receptors all come from a child younger than 10 with CD3G deficiency.

The chain couples TRBV28 to TRBJ1-1; D is uncertain. The ends were cut back, 6 bases at V and 8 bases at J, with 19 bases in the middle. There are 14 residues in the CDR3. Germline CDR1 reads MDHEN; CDR2 reads SYDVKM. Here the CDR3 reads CASSSLRVGQEAFF. CDR3 coding DNA: TGTGCCAGCAGCTCCCTAAGGGTGGGTCAGGAAGCTTTCTTT.

The V gene is TRBV5-1, the J gene TRBJ2-7, with a possible D match to TRBD2 (6 bases). The germline gives CDR1 SGHRS, CDR2 YFSETQ. The CDR3 consists of 15 residues. The V end lost 5 bases, the J end lost 0 bases, and 15 bases lay between the germline ends. CDR3 nucleotide sequence: TGCGCCAGCAGAGTTACTTTCGGGAGCTCCTACGAGCAGTACTTC. Translated: CASRVTFGSSYEQYF.

The chain carries TRBV11-2 and TRBJ2-7, with 8 bases matching TRBD2. Trimming took 2 bases from V and 3 from J; bases not matched to a gene: 6. The length of the CDR3 is 15 residues. Germline V gives CDR1 SGHAT, CDR2 FQNNGV. The CDR3 sequence is CASSLSTSGYYEQYF. DNA for the CDR3: TGTGCCAGCAGCTTATCCACTAGCGGATACTACGAGCAGTACTTC.

The chain couples TRBV28 to TRBJ2-7; D remains ambiguous. V lost 4 bases and J lost 4, with 14 bases in between. CDR1 and CDR2 (germline): MDHEN, SYDVKM. The CDR3 is 14 amino acids. The CDR3 is CASSSYSFPYEQYF. Here the CDR3 DNA reads TGTGCCAGCAGTTCCTACAGTTTCCCTTACGAGCAGTACTTC.

To note about this clone: Other DNA sequences in the same sample also yield this CDR3. The chain has TRBV6-1 and TRBJ2-7; 7 bases agree with TRBD2. CDR1 MNHNS and CDR2 SASEGT come from the germline V gene. The CDR3 runs 16 residues. V gave up 1 base and J gave up 0 bases; unmatched junction bases: 6. The CDR3 DNA follows: TGTGCCAGCAGTGAAGGTGTAGCGGGTACCTCCTACGAGCAGTACTTC. Translated, it gives CASSEGVAGTSYEQYF.

J is TRBJ2-7 and V is TRBV6-1, with TRBD1 matching 7 bases. Trimming took 4 bases from V and 1 from J; bases not matched to a gene: 7. The germline CDR1 and CDR2 sequences are MNHNS and SASEGT. This CDR3 has 15 residues. The CDR3 protein is CASSGRDSPSYEQYF. CDR3 in DNA: TGTGCCAGCAGTGGCCGGGACAGCCCATCCTACGAGCAGTACTTC.

J is TRBJ1-2 and V is TRBV10-3, with 9 bases identical to TRBD1. The junction had 8 bases not matched to a gene; V was cut back by 10 bases and J by 2 bases. Germline V gene sequence: CDR1 ENHRY, CDR2 SYGVKD. The CDR3 length is 14 residues. This chain's CDR3 is CASKGQGRNYGYTF. The CDR3 DNA is TGTGCCAGCAAAGGACAGGGGCGGAACTATGGCTACACCTTC.

This chain links TRBV30 with TRBJ1-4; D gene ambiguous. Trimming took 4 bases from V and 6 from J, leaving 12 bases between them. In germline, CDR1 is GTSNPN, CDR2 SVGIG (reference sequence). The CDR3 has 13 amino acids. CDR3 coding DNA: TGTGCCTGGAACGGAGGGTGGGATGAAAAACTGTTTTTT. Amino acid sequence: CAWNGGWDEKLFF.

The V gene is TRBV28, the J gene TRBJ2-7, with TRBD1 matching 7 bases. CDR1 and CDR2 from the germline V gene are MDHEN and SYDVKM. Unmatched junction bases numbered 6, after V lost 4 bases and J lost 3 bases. The CDR3 sequence is 14 residues long. DNA of the CDR3: TGTGCCAGCAGTTCGGGACAGCAGGACTACGAGCAGTACTTC. Its translation: CASSSGQQDYEQYF.

The gene calls are TRBV29-1 and TRBJ2-1, with D perhaps matching TRBD1 (6 bases). The CDR3 spans 16 residues. Germline lookup yields CDR1 SQVTM and CDR2 ANQGSEA. Trimming pared 6 bases from V and 5 bases from J, leaving 23 bases between. CDR3 nucleotide sequence: TGCAGCGTATATCCAGGCGAGGGACACGGAAACAATGAGCAGTTCTTC. Translating it yields CSVYPGEGHGNNEQFF.

The chain couples TRBV19 to TRBJ2-3; TRBD1 might be the D (6 bases). CDR1 LNHDA and CDR2 SQIVND come from the germline V gene (reference sequence). Deletions cut 1 base from V and 1 base from J, with 9 bases between. The CDR3 spans 15 residues. The CDR3 nucleotides read TGTGCCAGTAGTATAGCAGGGGCTGGCACAGATACGCAGTATTTT. It specifies CASSIAGAGTDTQYF.

The chain carries TRBV5-1 and TRBJ2-1; TRBD1 matches at 8 bases. V dropped 0 bases and J dropped 4; count of bases not matched to a gene: 9. CDR1 SGHRS and CDR2 YFSETQ come from the germline V gene. The CDR3 runs to 17 residues. The CDR3 sequence is CASSLGVGQGKYNEQFF. The CDR3 DNA reads as TGCGCCAGCAGCTTGGGGGTCGGACAGGGAAAGTACAATGAGCAGTTCTTC. Based on the CDR3 plus reference TRBV5-1 and TRBJ2-1, the full variable domain is KAGVTQTPRYLIKTRGQQVTLSCSPISGHRSVSWYQQTPGQGLQFLFEYFSETQRNKGNFPGRFSGRQFSNSRSEMNVSTLELGDSALYLCASSLGVGQGKYNEQFFGPGTRLTVL.

This chain joins TRBV6-1 and TRBJ2-1; 7 bases fit TRBD2. This CDR3 contains 15 residues. V trimming: 6 bases; J trimming: 10 bases; junction bases outside the gene matches: 15. The germline V gene encodes CDR1 MNHNS and CDR2 SASEGT. Written as DNA, the CDR3 is TGTGCCAGCAGCCCCGGGACTACCTCTTGGGGGGAGCAGTTCTTC. Protein product: CASSPGTTSWGEQFF.

V is TRBV11-1 and J is TRBJ1-1, with TRBD1 matching 7 bases. Germline V gives CDR1 SGHAT, CDR2 FQDESV (reference sequence). The CDR3 runs 13 residues. V shed 6 bases, J shed 7 bases, and the junction held 8 bases outside the gene matches. The CDR3 region is CASRQTGTIEAFF. The CDR3 coding sequence is TGTGCCAGCAGACAGACAGGGACGATTGAAGCTTTCTTT.

The DNA of the CDR3 is TGTGCCAGCAGTTTAAGGGGGGGCTATGGCTACACCTTC. As protein: CASSLRGGYGYTF. The chain is built from TRBV28 and TRBJ1-2; D might be TRBD1 (6 bases). The ends were cut back, 2 bases at V and 4 bases at J, with 8 bases in the middle. CDR1 MDHEN and CDR2 SYDVKM come from the germline V gene. The CDR3 has 13 amino acids.

The rearrangement links TRBV28 to TRBJ1-1; TRBD1 agrees at 7 bases. The CDR3 spans 14 residues. Germline V gives CDR1 MDHEN, CDR2 SYDVKM. V shed 4 bases, J shed 0 bases, and the junction held 2 bases outside the gene matches. CDR3 nucleotides: TGTGCCAGCAGTTCCACAGGGGTGAACACTGAAGCTTTCTTT. It specifies CASSSTGVNTEAFF.

The J gene is TRBJ2-7, the V gene TRBV6-1; 7 bases are a match to TRBD2. This CDR3 region has 14 residues. Germline V gene data show CDR1 as MNHNS and CDR2 as SASEGT. V was pared by 2 bases and J by 3 bases, with 4 bases of the junction left unmatched. CDR3 protein: CASSERGVGYEQYF. CDR3 bases: TGTGCCAGCAGTGAACGGGGGGTAGGCTACGAGCAGTACTTC.

The chain carries TRBV28 and TRBJ2-7, with D perhaps matching TRBD1 (6 bases). The CDR3 has 14 residues. Germline V gives CDR1 MDHEN, CDR2 SYDVKM. Trimming removed 5 bases at V and 7 bases at J, with 18 bases between. In DNA, the CDR3 is TGTGCCAGCAGTCATGGGACATCAACGGGGGAGCAGTACTTC. Translating it yields CASSHGTSTGEQYF.

This rearrangement joins TRBV28 to TRBJ2-1; D not certain. Germline CDR1 is MDHEN and CDR2 is SYDVKM. The length of the CDR3 is 15 residues. The germline V and J ends were trimmed by 5 bases and 7 bases, with 18 bases remaining between them. The CDR3 sequence: CASSSWLQGNNEQFF. The CDR3 nucleotides are TGTGCCAGCAGTAGTTGGCTGCAAGGAAATAATGAGCAGTTCTTC.

In the case of this clone: The junction does not match germline at one end; this may be a read error. The rearrangement joins TRBV6-1 to TRBJ2-7; TRBD2 matches at 9 bases. CDR1 is MNHNS and CDR2 is SASEGT in the germline V gene. The CDR3 runs to 11 residues. This chain's CDR3 is CASGAGGAVDF. CDR3 nucleotide sequence: TGTGCCAGTGGGGCGGGGGGGGCAGTAGACTTC.

This chain uses TRBV27 with TRBJ2-7; possible D gene TRBD1, 5 bases. CDR1 MNHEY and CDR2 SMNVEV come from the germline V gene (reference sequence). Deletions cut 7 bases from V and 4 bases from J, with 17 bases between. This CDR3 has 14 residues. CDR3 sequence reads: CASKATQGQYEQYF. CDR3 coding DNA: TGTGCCAGCAAGGCTACGCAGGGTCAGTACGAGCAGTACTTC.

This clone was seen just once. The genes are TRBV28 and TRBJ2-5, with D perhaps matching TRBD1 (6 bases). The CDR3 extends over 14 amino acids. V was pared by 5 bases and J by 1 base, with 11 bases between. From germline, CDR1 is MDHEN and CDR2 SYDVKM. The DNA of the CDR3 is TGTGCCAGCAGTCCCTCAGGGGCCCAAGAGACCCAGTACTTC. Amino acid sequence: CASSPSGAQETQYF.

The chain is built from TRBV7-9 and TRBJ2-2, with D perhaps matching TRBD2 (5 bases). CDR1 is SEHNR and CDR2 is FQNEAQ in the germline V gene (reference sequence). The CDR3 length is 14 residues. Trimming removed 4 bases at V and 3 bases at J, with 9 bases between. The CDR3 bases are TGTGCCAGCAGCTCGGAGAGGGACACCGGGGAGCTGTTTTTT. Translation: CASSSERDTGELFF. Drawing the rest from reference TRBV7-9 and TRBJ2-2, the complete variable domain is DTGVSQNPRHKITKRGQNVTFRCDPISEHNRLYWYRQTLGQGPEFLTYFQNEAQLEKSRLLSDRFSAERPKGSFSTLEIQRTEQGDSAMYLCASSSERDTGELFFGEGSRLTVL.

V and J are TRBV7-9 and TRBJ2-7; 10 bases agree with TRBD2. CDR1 is SEHNR and CDR2 is FQNEAQ in the germline V gene (reference sequence). V lost 3 bases and J lost 2; bases outside the gene matches: 13. This CDR3 comprises 18 residues. The CDR3 nucleotides read TGTGCCAGCAGCTTGGGGCTAGCGGGAGAGTCTTTCCCCTACGAGCAGTACTTC. Translated, it gives CASSLGLAGESFPYEQYF.

V is TRBV10-2 and J is TRBJ1-1; TRBD1 matches at 9 bases. CDR1 WSHSY and CDR2 SAAADI come from the germline V gene. The CDR3 sequence is 15 residues long. V shed 6 bases and J 5 bases; nucleotides not matched to a gene: 10. CDR3 sequence reads: CASSLTGGAGTEAFF. CDR3 nucleotide sequence: TGCGCCAGCAGCCTCACAGGGGGCGCGGGAACTGAAGCTTTCTTT.

The V gene is TRBV28, the J gene TRBJ1-4, with 8 bases fitting TRBD1. Trimming removed 3 bases from V and 14 bases from J; junction bases left unmatched: 17. The CDR3 is 16 residues long. Germline V gene sequence: CDR1 MDHEN, CDR2 SYDVKM. CDR3: CASSFRGQGPRRRLFF. The CDR3 nucleotides read TGTGCCAGCAGTTTCCGCGGACAGGGCCCAAGGCGGAGGCTGTTTTTT. Based on the CDR3 plus reference TRBV28 and TRBJ1-4, the full variable domain is DVKVTQSSRYLVKRTGEKVFLECVQDMDHENMFWYRQDPGLGLRLIYFSYDVKMKEKGDIPEGYSVSREKKERFSLILESASTNQTSMYLCASSFRGQGPRRRLFFGSGTQLSVL.

The rearrangement joins TRBV28 to TRBJ2-3; weak D call: TRBD1 (5 bases). The CDR3 is 16 residues long. Trimming shortened V by 5 bases and J by 4 bases, and 19 bases separated the two germline ends. From germline, CDR1 is MDHEN and CDR2 SYDVKM. CDR3 sequence reads: CASSEPGPWGPDTQYF. The DNA of the CDR3 is TGTGCCAGCAGTGAACCGGGCCCCTGGGGCCCAGATACGCAGTATTTT. The whole variable domain, remainder taken from reference TRBV28 and TRBJ2-3, is DVKVTQSSRYLVKRTGEKVFLECVQDMDHENMFWYRQDPGLGLRLIYFSYDVKMKEKGDIPEGYSVSREKKERFSLILESASTNQTSMYLCASSEPGPWGPDTQYFGPGTRLTVL.

The chain combines TRBV28 with TRBJ2-1; D may be TRBD2 (6 bases). Looked up from germline, CDR1 is MDHEN and CDR2 is SYDVKM. Trimming removed 3 bases from V and 3 bases from J, with 9 bases in between. The CDR3 extends over 14 amino acids. CDR3 amino acids: CASSFSGNYNEQFF. In nucleotides, the CDR3 is TGTGCCAGCAGTTTTAGCGGAAACTACAATGAGCAGTTCTTC.